This T cell receptor beta chain was identified in a study of T cell responses to AZD1222 COVID-19 vaccine. The CDR3 spans 12 residues. V lost 7 bases and J lost 7, with 11 bases in between. The germline V gene has CDR1 MDHEN and CDR2 SYDVKM. Sequencing was performed with immunoSEQ multiplex PCR; in TCRdb, only in-frame clones are kept and a portion is missing. There are more than 150,000 clones in the sample; about 90% occur only once, and approximately 1.2% lies in the top ten. The sample in question was peripheral blood, obtained 28 days after the second AZD1222 dose. This clonotype was obtained from an adult who received the AZD1222 COVID-19 vaccine. The rearrangement joins TRBV28 to TRBJ1-5, with D perhaps TRBD1 (6 bases). The CDR3 DNA reads TGTGCCAGCACCTTGGGGGGCCAGCCCCAGCATTTT. Translating gives CASTLGGQPQHF.